This is a list of T cell receptor beta chains from one sample in a study of T cells after posttransplantation cyclophosphamide. Produced via immunoSEQ multiplex PCR; TCRdb's table is partial and in-frame only. This table has approximately 5,900 clones, approximately 1.8% appearing once. The source was PBMCs, collected about 230 days after a stem cell transplant with posttransplant cyclophosphamide. Source of these receptors: a young adult male patient who received an allogeneic stem cell transplant from a related donor, was CMV-positive, and had no GVHD. Part of the T cell pool may stem from the graft donor. CDR3s leave out the opening cysteine and the closing phenylalanine or tryptophan. A row's size may be missing; if present it is once, few, many or a size class.

TRBV5-1	medium-sized	TRBJ1-1	ASSLGGTGEAF
TRBV9	.	TRBJ2-3	ASSVELAGSDTQY
TRBV11-2	.	TRBJ2-7	ASSLGTGQGYEQY
TRBV10-3	.	TRBJ2-3	ASAREAPDTQY
TRBV11-2	.	TRBJ1-6	ASSLSQLYNSPLH
TRBV19	few	TRBJ1-1	ASSLEGGEAF
TRBV25-1	.	TRBJ2-2	ASSGAGTVNTGELF
TRBV28	few	TRBJ1-3	ASSLGSGNTIY
TRBV21-1	few	TRBJ2-2	ASSKANGLAGLGELF
TRBV11-2	.	TRBJ2-1	ASSWDYHSYNEQF
TRBV10-3	few	TRBJ2-1	AIKGQGGGTYNEQF
TRBV9	.	TRBJ2-3	ASSVLSWGVGDTQY
TRBV5-1	.	TRBJ2-1	ASARTGLQF
TRBV9	.	TRBJ2-7	ASSPGGNYEQY
TRBV5-1	few	TRBJ2-7	ASSTWTSGRGSYEQY
TRBV13	.	TRBJ2-5	ASSFWGLAGSNQETQY
TRBV7-6	few	TRBJ2-3	ASSFGGSADTQY
TRBV28	few	TRBJ2-3	ASSTVGTGTDTQY
TRBV4-3	medium-sized	TRBJ2-3	ASSQDEWGQPDTQY
TRBV11-2	few	TRBJ2-1	ASSVQGIRGTSDNEQF
TRBV4-1	few	TRBJ2-5	ASSQAPTGQETQY
TRBV4-3	.	TRBJ2-7	ASSPEVGTSAYEQY
TRBV28	.	TRBJ1-4	ASSVGQIREKLF
TRBV18	.	TRBJ1-1	ASSPRNRAFGIAF
TRBV9	.	TRBJ2-7	ASSWGDEQY
TRBV5-6	.	TRBJ2-2	ASSWTGTSGGAWELF
TRBV7-2	.	TRBJ2-7	ASSLGPSAGEQY
TRBV11-3	.	TRBJ2-3	ASSSDTLTSTDTQY
TRBV7-2	few	TRBJ2-3	ASSFPTSGTDTQY
TRBV4-1	.	TRBJ1-5	ASSPTWGHQPQH
TRBV4-1	.	TRBJ2-3	ATIAGAPFSPTDTQY
TRBV14	.	TRBJ2-6	ASSQGTPGRAGANVLT
TRBV5-4	few	TRBJ2-4	ASSLGGGSAKNIQY
TRBV11-1	few	TRBJ2-3	ASSTSLAGFTDTQY
TRBV15	.	TRBJ2-1	ATSRDRQAGSYNEQF
TRBV5-4	few	TRBJ1-6	ASSFFQGAPYNSPLH
TRBV9	few	TRBJ1-3	ASSLGSPADTIY
TRBV4-2	few	TRBJ1-2	ASSQVQGREYGYT
TRBV19	few	TRBJ2-6	ASNTGANVLT
TRBV4-3	few	TRBJ2-5	ASSRNLAVRGTQY
TRBV28	.	TRBJ1-1	ASSLERRGTEAF
TRBV11-1	medium-sized	TRBJ2-7	ASSFNRGYEQY
TRBV5-1	.	TRBJ2-5	ASSFAGPEETQY
TRBV7-6	few	TRBJ2-7	ASSLRTGLVISYEQY
TRBV2	.	TRBJ2-1	ASQLAGYNEQF
TRBV2	.	TRBJ1-2	ASTGTAGGYT
TRBV19	few	TRBJ1-5	ASSAGGGINQPQH
TRBV9	.	TRBJ1-2	ASSKQGARGYT
TRBV4-2	.	TRBJ2-3	ASSQDFPPPGAGGTDTQY
TRBV7-3	.	TRBJ2-1	ASSLGGGRASEQF
TRBV6-6	few	TRBJ2-7	ASSPKEGYEQY
TRBV5-6	few	TRBJ1-2	ASSLVGGTPLYGYT
TRBV15	few	TRBJ1-6	ATSRQGVWSYNSPLH
TRBV5-1	.	TRBJ2-7	ASSLGDREGYEQY
TRBV6-5	.	TRBJ2-7	ASRGGFDEQY